This T cell receptor (beta chain) was observed in a study of regulatory T cells in long-lasting Graves disease. Study observations and caveats: It was in persistent disease that TRBV28, TRBJ1-2 and TRBJ2-5 were favored.

As to time point: persistent/refractory GD, antithyroid drugs over 5 years with positive TRAb. Extracted RNA from PBMCs served as the source of the TCR library. Library construction for TCR beta used iRepertoire HTBI primers and Arm-PCR of CDR3 regions. TCRdb re-analysed the multiplex PCR reads in MiXCR, keeping a single row per CDR3 protein. Among about 470,000 distinct CDR3 sequences listed, roughly a fifth were seen once. Trimming took off 0 bases at V and 4 bases at J, with 12 bases between the two ends. CDR3 length: 15 amino acids. CDR1 MGHRA and CDR2 YSYEKL come from the germline V gene. This clonotype was counted a few times. Its antigen is not identified.

The source material was peripheral blood mononuclear cells (PBMCs), sampled when the disease was refractory, from a patient treated with antithyroid drugs. This sequence joins TRBV4-1 and TRBJ2-5; D not certain. The clonotype was recovered from a female donor with Graves disease. The CDR3 region has the DNA TGCGCCAGCAGCCAAGAAATCTATTCCGGAGAGACCCAGTACTTC. Amino acids: CASSQEIYSGETQYF.